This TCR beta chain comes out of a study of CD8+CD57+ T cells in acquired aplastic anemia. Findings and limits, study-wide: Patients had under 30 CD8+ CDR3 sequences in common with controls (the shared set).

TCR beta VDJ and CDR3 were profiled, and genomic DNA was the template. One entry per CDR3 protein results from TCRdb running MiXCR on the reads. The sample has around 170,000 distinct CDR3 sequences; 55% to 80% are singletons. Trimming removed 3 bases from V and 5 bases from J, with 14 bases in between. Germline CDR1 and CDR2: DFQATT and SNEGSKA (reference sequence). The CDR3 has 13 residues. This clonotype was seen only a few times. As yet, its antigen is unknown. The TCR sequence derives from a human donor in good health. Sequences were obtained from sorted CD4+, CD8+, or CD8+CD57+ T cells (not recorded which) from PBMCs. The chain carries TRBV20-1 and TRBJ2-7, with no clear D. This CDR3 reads CSASLAAVHEQYF. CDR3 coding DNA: TGCAGTGCTAGTTTGGCAGCCGTCCACGAGCAGTACTTC.